One sample yielded the 14 T cell receptor beta chains listed below, sequenced in a study of blood T cell repertoires in COVID-19. The table came from immunoSEQ multiplex PCR; TCRdb's copy has only in-frame clones and leaves some out. The sample includes 200,000 to 300,000 clones, around 82% of them seen just once. Sequencing was carried out using peripheral blood. These receptors all come from a human donor in a cohort sampled during active COVID-19.

J is TRBJ2-1 and V is TRBV10-1; D may be TRBD1 (6 bases). Germline V gives CDR1 WNHNN, CDR2 SYGVQD (reference sequence). This CDR3 region has 16 residues. V lost 0 bases and J 7 bases, leaving 16 bases between the germline ends. The CDR3 nucleotides are TGCGCCAGCAGTGAGTCGGGCAGGGGAAAGGTTAATGAGCAGTTCTTC. Amino acid sequence: CASSESGRGKVNEQFF.

The chain is built from TRBV3-1 (or the pseudogene TRBV3-2) and TRBJ2-3; 11 bases are a match to TRBD2. Trimming at V came to 6 bases and at J to 6 bases, leaving 11 bases not matched to a gene. This CDR3 has 16 amino acids. Germline CDR1 is LGHDT and CDR2 is YNNKEL (reference sequence). CDR3 protein: CASSSTSGALTDTQYF. The CDR3 nucleotides are TGTGCCAGCAGTTCGACTAGCGGGGCCCTCACTGATACGCAGTATTTT.

DNA for the CDR3: TGCGCCAGCAGTGAGGTGGGGGGGGCCTACAATGAGCAGTTCTTC. Translation gives CASSEVGGAYNEQFF. The V gene is TRBV10-2, the J gene TRBJ2-1; 7 positions agree with TRBD2. The CDR3 has 15 residues. CDR1 and CDR2 from the germline V gene are WSHSY and SAAADI. V lost 2 bases and J lost 2; bases outside the gene matches: 3.

CDR3 sequence reads: CASMRIGRQGAPEAFF. The DNA for the CDR3 is TGTGCCAGTATGCGTATAGGGCGACAGGGGGCCCCTGAAGCTTTCTTT. This chain uses TRBV19 with TRBJ1-1; 10 bases map to TRBD1. The CDR3 is made up of 16 amino acids. CDR1 LNHDA and CDR2 SQIVND come from the germline V gene (reference sequence). Trimming removed 7 bases from V and 6 bases from J; junction bases left unmatched: 14.

In DNA, the CDR3 is TGTGCCAGCAGCCCCCGGGGTGGGGGGATTAGCAATCAGCCCCAGCATTTT. Translated: CASSPRGGGISNQPQHF. The chain employs TRBV7-2 and TRBJ1-5; a possible D gene is TRBD1 (5 bases). V lost 5 bases and J lost 0, with 17 bases in between. The CDR3 is made up of 17 amino acids. The germline V gene has CDR1 SGHTA and CDR2 FQGNSA.

The V gene is TRBV6-6, the J gene TRBJ1-1, with D maybe TRBD1 (5 bases). The V end was cut by 0 bases, the J end by 5 bases, with 10 bases between. The CDR3 runs 14 residues. The germline V gene encodes CDR1 MNHNY and CDR2 SVGAGI (reference sequence). CDR3 in DNA: TGTGCCAGCAGTTACTCAGGGGTTGAAACTGAAGCTTTCTTT. Its protein product is CASSYSGVETEAFF.

The V gene is TRBV19, the J gene TRBJ1-2; the D gene is possibly TRBD1 (5 bases). V was pared by 7 bases and J by 6 bases, with 21 bases between. Germline V gene lookup returns CDR1 LNHDA and CDR2 SQIVND (reference sequence). This CDR3 is 15 amino acids long. DNA for the CDR3: TGTGCCAGTAACGAGGTCGGAGGGGTCCGTCATGGCTACACCTTC. Its translation is CASNEVGGVRHGYTF.

The chain is built from TRBV6-5 and TRBJ2-1; 9 bases map to TRBD2. V gave up 10 bases and J gave up 3 bases; unmatched junction bases: 7. Germline CDR1 and CDR2: MNHEY and SVGAGI. The CDR3 contains 14 residues. The CDR3 sequence: CATTRGGNYNEQFF. CDR3 nucleotide sequence: TGTGCCACTACGCGGGGGGGGAACTACAATGAGCAGTTCTTC.

This clone appeared a few times. The chain joins TRBV27 to TRBJ2-6, with 7 bases that match TRBD1. CDR1 MNHEY and CDR2 SMNVEV come from the germline V gene (reference sequence). The CDR3 runs to 17 residues. The V gene end was trimmed by 8 bases and the J gene end by 0 bases; junction bases not matched to a gene: 10. The CDR3 protein is CASATDRKVSGANVLTF. The CDR3 nucleotides read TGTGCCAGCGCAACGGACAGGAAAGTCTCTGGGGCCAACGTCCTGACTTTC.

In its sample, this clone was seen once. The chain employs TRBV5-6 and TRBJ1-3; the D is unclear. CDR1 and CDR2 from the germline V gene are SGHDT and YYEEEE. Trimming cost V 5 bases and J 1 base, with 19 bases left between them. This CDR3 region has 17 residues. CDR3 bases: TGTGCCAGCAGTCACGCGACCGGGATGGGGTCTGGAAACACCATATATTTT. Translated, it gives CASSHATGMGSGNTIYF.

In its sample, this clone was seen a few times. The chain employs TRBV19 and TRBJ1-4, with unresolved D. Germline values: CDR1 LNHDA, CDR2 SQIVND (reference sequence). The CDR3 has 14 residues. V was pared by 6 bases and J by 1 base, with 9 bases between. CDR3 amino acids: CASSNRGTNEKLFF. The CDR3 region has the DNA TGTGCCAGTAGCAATCGGGGAACTAATGAAAAACTGTTTTTT.

The chain is built from TRBV7-2 and TRBJ2-7, with 14 bases that match TRBD2. Trimming cost V 1 base and J 4 bases; bases outside gene matches: 12. The CDR3 extends over 19 amino acids. CDR1 SGHTA and CDR2 FQGNSA come from the germline V gene. The CDR3 protein is CASSLVQRLAGGPLYEQYF. DNA for the CDR3: TGTGCCAGCAGCTTAGTACAGAGACTAGCGGGGGGGCCATTGTACGAGCAGTACTTC.

The V call is TRBV6-5, the J call TRBJ1-6; D may be TRBD1 (6 bases). The CDR3 runs 15 residues. The V gene lost 0 bases and the J gene lost 9 bases, with 12 bases spanning the gap. Germline V gene lookup returns CDR1 MNHEY and CDR2 SVGAGI. The CDR3 bases are TGTGCCAGCAGTTACTCGAGGGGAGGGGGTTCACCCCTCCACTTT. As protein: CASSYSRGGGSPLHF.

The chain employs TRBV10-2 and TRBJ1-1; D perhaps matches TRBD1 (6 bases). CDR1 is WSHSY, CDR2 SAAADI, per germline. This CDR3 is 13 amino acids long. With 6 bases removed from V and 3 bases from J, the gap between germline ends came to 11 bases. Here the CDR3 DNA reads TGCGCCAGCAGGGACAGCCAGCACACTGAAGCTTTCTTT. It translates to CASRDSQHTEAFF.